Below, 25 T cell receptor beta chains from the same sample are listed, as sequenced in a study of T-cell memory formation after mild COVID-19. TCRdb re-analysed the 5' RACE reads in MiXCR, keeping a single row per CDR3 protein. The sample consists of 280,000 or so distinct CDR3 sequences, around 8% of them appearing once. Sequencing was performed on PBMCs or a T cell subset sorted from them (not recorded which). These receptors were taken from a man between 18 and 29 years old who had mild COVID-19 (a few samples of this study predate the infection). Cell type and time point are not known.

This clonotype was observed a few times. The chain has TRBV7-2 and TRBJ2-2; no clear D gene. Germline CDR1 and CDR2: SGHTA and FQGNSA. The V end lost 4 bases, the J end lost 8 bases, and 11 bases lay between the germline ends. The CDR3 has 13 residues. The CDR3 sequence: CASSSVSVGELFF. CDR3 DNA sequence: TGTGCCAGCAGCTCAGTAAGCGTAGGGGAGCTGTTTTTT.

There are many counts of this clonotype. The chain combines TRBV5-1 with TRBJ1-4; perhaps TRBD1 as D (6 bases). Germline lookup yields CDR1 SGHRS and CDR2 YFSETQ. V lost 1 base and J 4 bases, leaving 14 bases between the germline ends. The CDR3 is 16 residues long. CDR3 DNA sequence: TGCGCCAGCAGCTTGCGGACAGCGATTAATAATGAAAAACTGTTTTTT. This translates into CASSLRTAINNEKLFF.

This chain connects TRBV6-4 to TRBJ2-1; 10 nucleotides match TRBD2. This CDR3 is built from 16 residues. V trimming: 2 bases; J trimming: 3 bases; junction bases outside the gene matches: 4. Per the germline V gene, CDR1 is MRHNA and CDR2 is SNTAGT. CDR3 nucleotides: TGTGCCAGCAGTGACGACGAGCGGGGGGGCTACAATGAGCAGTTCTTC. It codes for CASSDDERGGYNEQFF.

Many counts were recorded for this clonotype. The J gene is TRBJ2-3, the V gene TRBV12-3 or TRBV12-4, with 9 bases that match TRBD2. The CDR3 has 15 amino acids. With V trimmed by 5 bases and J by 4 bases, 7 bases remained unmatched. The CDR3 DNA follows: TGTGCCAGCAGTCAAGGCGGGAGGGCGCCAGATACGCAGTATTTT. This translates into CASSQGGRAPDTQYF.

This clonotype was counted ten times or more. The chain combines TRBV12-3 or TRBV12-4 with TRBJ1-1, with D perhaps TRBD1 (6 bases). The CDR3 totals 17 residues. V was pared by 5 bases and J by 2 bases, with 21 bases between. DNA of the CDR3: TGTGCCAGCAGTGCGCCGCGCGGGGGCCCGGTAAACACTGAAGCTTTCTTT. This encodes CASSAPRGGPVNTEAFF.

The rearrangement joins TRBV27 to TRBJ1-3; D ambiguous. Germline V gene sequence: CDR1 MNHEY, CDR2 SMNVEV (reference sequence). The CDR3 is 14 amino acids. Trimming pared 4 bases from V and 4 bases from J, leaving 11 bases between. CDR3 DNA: TGTGCCAGCAGTTCGCCCGGACCGGGAAACACCATATATTTT. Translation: CASSSPGPGNTIYF.

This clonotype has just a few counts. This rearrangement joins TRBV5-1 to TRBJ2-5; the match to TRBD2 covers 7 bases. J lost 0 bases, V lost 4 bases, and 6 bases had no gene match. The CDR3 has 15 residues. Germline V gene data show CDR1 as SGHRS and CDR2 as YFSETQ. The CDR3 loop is CASSPGTTNQETQYF. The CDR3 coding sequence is TGCGCCAGCAGCCCCGGGACTACCAACCAAGAGACCCAGTACTTC.

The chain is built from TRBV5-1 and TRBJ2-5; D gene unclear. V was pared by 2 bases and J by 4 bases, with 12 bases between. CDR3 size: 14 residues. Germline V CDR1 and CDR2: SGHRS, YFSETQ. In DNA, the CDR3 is TGCGCCAGCAGCTTTACGGGCCCGATAGAGACCCAGTACTTC. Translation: CASSFTGPIETQYF.

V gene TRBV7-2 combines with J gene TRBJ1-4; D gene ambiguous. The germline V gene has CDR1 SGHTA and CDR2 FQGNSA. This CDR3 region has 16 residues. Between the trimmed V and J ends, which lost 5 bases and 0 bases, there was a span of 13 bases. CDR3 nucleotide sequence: TGTGCCAGCAGCCGAGAAGTTCTTGCAACTAATGAAAAACTGTTTTTT. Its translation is CASSREVLATNEKLFF.

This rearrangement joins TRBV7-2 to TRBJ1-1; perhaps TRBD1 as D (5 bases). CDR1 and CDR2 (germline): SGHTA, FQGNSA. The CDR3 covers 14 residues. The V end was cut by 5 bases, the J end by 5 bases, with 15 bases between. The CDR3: CASSDGGLRTEAFF. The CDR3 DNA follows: TGTGCCAGCAGCGACGGGGGGTTGCGAACTGAAGCTTTCTTT.

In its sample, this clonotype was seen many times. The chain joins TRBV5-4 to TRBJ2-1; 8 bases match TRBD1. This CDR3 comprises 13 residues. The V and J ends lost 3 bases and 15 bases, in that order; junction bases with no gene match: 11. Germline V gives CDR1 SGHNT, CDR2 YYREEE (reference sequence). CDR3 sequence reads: CASSWYGQGIPFF. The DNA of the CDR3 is TGTGCCAGCAGCTGGTACGGACAGGGTATCCCGTTCTTC.

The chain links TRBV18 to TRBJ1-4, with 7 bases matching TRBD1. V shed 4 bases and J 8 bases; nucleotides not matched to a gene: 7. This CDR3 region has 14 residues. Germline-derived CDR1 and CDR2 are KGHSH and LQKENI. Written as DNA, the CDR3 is TGTGCCAGCTCACAAGACAGGGCCGGCGAAAAACTGTTTTTT. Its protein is CASSQDRAGEKLFF.

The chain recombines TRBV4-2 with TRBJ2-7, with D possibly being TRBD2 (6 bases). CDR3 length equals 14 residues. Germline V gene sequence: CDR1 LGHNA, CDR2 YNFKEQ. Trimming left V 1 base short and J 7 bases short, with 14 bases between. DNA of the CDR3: TGTGCCAGCAGCCAAGGGGGGGATCGGAGGGAGCAGTACTTC. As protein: CASSQGGDRREQYF.

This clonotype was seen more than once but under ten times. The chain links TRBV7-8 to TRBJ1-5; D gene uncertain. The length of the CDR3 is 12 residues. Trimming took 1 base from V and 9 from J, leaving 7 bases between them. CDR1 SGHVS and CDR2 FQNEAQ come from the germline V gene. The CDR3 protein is CASSLDRGPQHF. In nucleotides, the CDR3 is TGTGCCAGCAGCTTAGATCGGGGGCCCCAGCATTTT.

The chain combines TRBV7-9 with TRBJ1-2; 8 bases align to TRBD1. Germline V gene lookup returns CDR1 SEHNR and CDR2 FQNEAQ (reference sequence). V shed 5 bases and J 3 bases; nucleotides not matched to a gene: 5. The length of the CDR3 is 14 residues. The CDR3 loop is CASSPGGAYYGYTF. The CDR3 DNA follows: TGTGCCAGCAGCCCAGGGGGCGCGTACTATGGCTACACCTTC.

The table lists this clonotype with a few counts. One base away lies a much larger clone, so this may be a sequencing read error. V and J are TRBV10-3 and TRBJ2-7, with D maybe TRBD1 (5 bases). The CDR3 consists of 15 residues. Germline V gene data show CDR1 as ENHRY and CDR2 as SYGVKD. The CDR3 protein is CAISAGQGDTYEQCF. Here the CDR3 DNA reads TGTGCCATCAGTGCAGGCCAGGGCGACACCTACGAGCAGTGCTTC.

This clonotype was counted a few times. The CDR3 nucleotides are TGCGCCAGCAGCCAGGACAGGGGTCCCTACGAGCAGTACTTC. This codes for CASSQDRGPYEQYF. V and J are TRBV4-3 and TRBJ2-7, with 9 bases that match TRBD1. Germline values: CDR1 LGHNA, CDR2 YSLEER. This CDR3 comprises 14 residues. V dropped 3 bases and J dropped 2; count of bases not matched to a gene: 2.

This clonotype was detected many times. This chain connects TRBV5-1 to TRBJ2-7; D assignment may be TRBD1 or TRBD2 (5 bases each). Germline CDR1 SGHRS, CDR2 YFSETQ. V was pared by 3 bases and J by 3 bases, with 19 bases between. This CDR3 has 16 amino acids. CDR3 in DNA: TGCGCCAGCAGCTGGACTGACAGCGCACCTTTCTACGAGCAGTACTTC. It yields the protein CASSWTDSAPFYEQYF.

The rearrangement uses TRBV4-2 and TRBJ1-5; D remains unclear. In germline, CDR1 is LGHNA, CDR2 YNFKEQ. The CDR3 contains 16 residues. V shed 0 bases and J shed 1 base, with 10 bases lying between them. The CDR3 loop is CASSQDQEGSNQPQHF. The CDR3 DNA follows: TGTGCCAGCAGCCAAGATCAAGAAGGAAGCAATCAGCCCCAGCATTTT.

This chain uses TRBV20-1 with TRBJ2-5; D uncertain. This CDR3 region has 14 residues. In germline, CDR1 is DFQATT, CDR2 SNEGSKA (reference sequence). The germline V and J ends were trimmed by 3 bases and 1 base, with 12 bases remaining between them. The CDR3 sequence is CSARQDPTQETQYF. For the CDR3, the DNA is TGCAGTGCTAGGCAGGACCCAACCCAAGAGACCCAGTACTTC.

The CDR3 protein is CASSSGGRSADTQYF. In DNA form, the CDR3 reads TGTGCCTCCTCTAGCGGGGGGCGTAGCGCAGATACGCAGTATTTT. V gene TRBV7-3 combines with J gene TRBJ2-3, with TRBD2 identical over 11 bases. V gave up 11 bases and J gave up 4 bases; unmatched junction bases: 11. Germline-derived CDR1 and CDR2 are SGHTA and FQGTGA. This CDR3 spans 15 amino acids.

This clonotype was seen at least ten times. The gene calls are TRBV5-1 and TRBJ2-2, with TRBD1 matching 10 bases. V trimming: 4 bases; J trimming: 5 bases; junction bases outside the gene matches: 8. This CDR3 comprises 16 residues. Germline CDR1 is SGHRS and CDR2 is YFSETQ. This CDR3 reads CASSPRQGARTGELFF. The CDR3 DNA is TGCGCCAGCAGCCCTAGACAGGGGGCAAGAACCGGGGAGCTGTTTTTT.

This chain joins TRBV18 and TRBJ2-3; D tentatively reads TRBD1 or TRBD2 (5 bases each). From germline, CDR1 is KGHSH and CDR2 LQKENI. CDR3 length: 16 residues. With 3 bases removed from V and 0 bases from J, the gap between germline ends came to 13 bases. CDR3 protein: CASSPPGALSTDTQYF. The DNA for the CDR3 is TGTGCCAGCTCACCCCCCGGGGCACTTAGCACAGATACGCAGTATTTT.

The CDR3 sequence: CASTSQGFGNTIYF. CDR3 in DNA: TGTGCCAGCACCTCCCAGGGCTTTGGAAACACCATATATTTT. This chain connects TRBV21-1 to TRBJ1-3. TRBV21-1 is a pseudogene locus. This CDR3 contains 14 residues.

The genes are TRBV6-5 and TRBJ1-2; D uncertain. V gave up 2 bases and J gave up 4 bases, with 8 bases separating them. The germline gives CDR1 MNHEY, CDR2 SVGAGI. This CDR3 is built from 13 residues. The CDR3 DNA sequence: TGTGCCAGCAGTTACCGCCCGGTCTATGGCTACACCTTC. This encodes CASSYRPVYGYTF.